The clone carrying this T cell receptor beta chain was seen ten or more times. Antigen: not known. Deletions cut 1 base from V and 1 base from J, with 8 bases between. The germline CDR1 and CDR2 sequences are SGDLS and YYNGEE. There are 14 residues in the CDR3. The data originate from a study of T cells after yellow fever vaccination. General study points: Abundant bulk-derived clonotypes could contaminate FACS-sorted repertoires. The secondary T-cell response peaked on day 5, not day 15, but was weaker.

The authors made TCR cDNA by 5'RACE template switching, adding a universal primer site and UMIs. A single record per CDR3 protein comes from TCRdb applying MiXCR to the 5' RACE reads. Found here are some 390,000 distinct CDR3 sequences, roughly 6.2% of them singletons; the top ten hold approximately 16%. This specimen consisted of PBMCs, obtained 5 days after the yellow fever booster vaccination. V usage is TRBV9 and J usage is TRBJ1-1; no firm D call. The source is a young man who received the YFV17D yellow fever vaccine. The CDR3 DNA sequence: TGTGCCAGCAGCGTAATGGACGGGAACACTGAAGCTTTCTTT. Translation: CASSVMDGNTEAFF.